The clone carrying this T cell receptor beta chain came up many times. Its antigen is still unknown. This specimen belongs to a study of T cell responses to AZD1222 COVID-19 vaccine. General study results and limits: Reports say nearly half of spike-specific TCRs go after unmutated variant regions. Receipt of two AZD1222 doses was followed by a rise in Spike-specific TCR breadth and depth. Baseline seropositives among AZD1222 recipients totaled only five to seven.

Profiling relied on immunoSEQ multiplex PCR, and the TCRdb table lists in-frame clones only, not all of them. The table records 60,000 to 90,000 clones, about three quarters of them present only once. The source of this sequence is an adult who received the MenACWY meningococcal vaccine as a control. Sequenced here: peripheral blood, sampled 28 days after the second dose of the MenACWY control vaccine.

CDR3 in DNA: TGTGCCAGCAGAAAAGGGGCGGCTAGTGCTGAGCAGTTCTTC. This translates into CASRKGAASAEQFF. V and J are TRBV7-9 and TRBJ2-1, with D maybe TRBD1 (5 bases). This CDR3 is 14 amino acids long. Trimming removed 6 bases from V and 9 bases from J, with 18 bases in between. The germline gives CDR1 SEHNR, CDR2 FQNEAQ (reference sequence).